The clone carrying this TCR beta chain has ten or more counts. Its antigen is not known. V was pared by 0 bases and J by 16 bases, with 16 bases between. This CDR3 contains 13 residues. CDR1 is LGHNA, CDR2 YSLEER, per germline. 5'RACE template switching generated TCR cDNA, adding a universal primer site and UMIs. MiXCR, applied by TCRdb to the 5' RACE reads, yields one record per CDR3 protein. The table lists about 230,000 distinct CDR3 sequences, roughly 6.2% of them singletons. These data belong to a study of T cells after yellow fever vaccination. Study-wide points: Some clonotypes, a small share, were shared between CD4 and CD8 compartments. Booster samples showed a return of most primary-vaccination clones (approximately 95% CD4, around 85% CD8). By day 5 rather than day 15, the secondary response had peaked, though it was weaker.

The sequencing used CD4+ T cells sorted from PBMCs, collected on the day of the yellow fever booster vaccination. The TCR comes from a man aged 30 to 39 who received the YFV17D yellow fever vaccine. The genes are TRBV4-3 and TRBJ2-1; D is perhaps TRBD1 or TRBD2 (5 bases each). The CDR3 DNA follows: TGCGCCAGCAGCCAAGATTCCGGGACCATTCCTTTCTTC. Its translation is CASSQDSGTIPFF.